This TCR beta chain was identified during a study of CD8+ T cells in alopecia areata. As for the study in general: In an open-label trial, patients got 5 to 10 mg tofacitinib twice daily.

The treatment denotes: oral pan-JAK inhibitor, 5-10 mg twice daily. Lesional scalp punch biopsies and peripheral blood came from alopecia areata patients. cDNA serving as the sequencing template came from extracted, reverse transcribed RNA. Here immunoSEQ multiplex PCR was the method, and the copy in TCRdb shows in-frame clones only, minus some. The table includes roughly 190,000 clones, around 60% detected once. The CDR3 has 14 amino acids. The germline V gene encodes CDR1 SNHLY and CDR2 FYNNEI. The trim removed 6 bases at V and 7 bases at J, leaving 9 bases unmatched. This material consisted of CD4+ T cells sorted from blood, taken between weeks 47 and 50, from a patient treated with tofacitinib. This sequence was found in a human donor with alopecia areata. This rearrangement joins TRBV2 to TRBJ1-5; TRBD1 matches at 7 bases. The CDR3 loop is CASSDDRARQPQHF. CDR3 in DNA: TGTGCCAGCAGCGATGACAGGGCGAGGCAGCCCCAGCATTTT.